This T cell receptor beta chain stems from a study of shared clonotypes between healthy human individuals. Assay used: immunoSEQ multiplex PCR; TCRdb lists only in-frame clones, some missing. The repertoire holds around 350,000 clones, with less than 85% as singletons. Germline CDR1 reads SGHRS; CDR2 reads YFSETQ. Trimming shortened V by 2 bases and J by 4 bases, and 13 bases separated the two germline ends. The CDR3 runs to 15 residues. Worth noting for this clone: Its matching antigen is unknown.

Regarding the study as a whole: On the whole, naive subsets had larger estimated richness than memory subsets had. Only blood was sampled; tissue repertoires likely differ. Shared clonotypes: 4.5% to 6.5% naive CD4, around 4% naive CD8, 2% to 2.5% memory CD4, 0.4% to 0.45% memory CD8.

This sequence was found in a man aged 25-40 years in good health. Specimen: memory CD4+ T cells sorted from blood. Subset denoted: CD45RA-negative fraction. The V and J genes are TRBV5-1 and TRBJ2-1; perhaps TRBD2 as D (5 bases). CDR3 sequence: CASSFSLAGYNEQFF. The DNA of the CDR3 is TGCGCCAGCAGCTTCTCCCTAGCTGGGTACAATGAGCAGTTCTTC.